This TCR beta chain appears in the sequencing data of a study of type 1 regulatory T cells (dated by TCRdb to the early 2020s). In the study overall: The study characterized an in vitro protocol that generated a Tr1-enriched, alloantigen-specific CD4 T cell product named T-allo10. Patients with hematological malignancies who were receiving allogeneic hematopoietic stem cell transplantation were the group in which T-allo10 was being clinically evaluated.

Comment on this clonotype: Its antigen has not been determined. Nothing much larger sits one base from this clone, and base qualities are not available.

The CDR3 has 16 amino acids, counting the end cysteine and phenylalanine. Here the CDR3 DNA is all that survives: 48 bases in frame from base 1. Sequences SGHTA (CDR1) and FQGNSA (CDR2) are obtained from the germline V gene. V sheds 3 bases and J sheds 6 bases, leaving 18 bases between their ends. For sequencing, an Illumina MiSeq was employed. TCRdb's own reprocessing of the public reads used fastp at Q25 and MiXCR and kept productive beta chains. Duplicate CDR3 protein sequences are folded into a single record with the most common DNA and genes. Here the sample has approximately 97,000 distinct CDR3 sequences; around 30% occur a single time. The ten top clones hold around 2.3% of the sample.

The sequence joins TRBV7-2 to TRBJ2-1, with a weak D call of TRBD2 (5 bases match). Sequenced sample: CD4+ T cells, either the whole sample or a sorted fraction (not recorded which). The sequence was obtained from a human donor in good health. The CDR3 sequence is CASSFFSTGWSNEQFF. The nucleotide sequence is given as TGTGCCAGCAGCTTTTTTTCGACGGGATGGAGCAATGAGCAGTTCTTC. Outside the CDR3, residues come from the reference TRBV7-2 and TRBJ2-1 proteins, so the full variable domain is: GAGVSQSPSNKVTEKGKDVELRCDPISGHTALYWYRQSLGQGLEFLIYFQGNSAPDKSGLPSDRFSAERTGGSVSTLTIQRTQQEDSAVYLCASSFFSTGWSNEQFFGPGTRLTVL.